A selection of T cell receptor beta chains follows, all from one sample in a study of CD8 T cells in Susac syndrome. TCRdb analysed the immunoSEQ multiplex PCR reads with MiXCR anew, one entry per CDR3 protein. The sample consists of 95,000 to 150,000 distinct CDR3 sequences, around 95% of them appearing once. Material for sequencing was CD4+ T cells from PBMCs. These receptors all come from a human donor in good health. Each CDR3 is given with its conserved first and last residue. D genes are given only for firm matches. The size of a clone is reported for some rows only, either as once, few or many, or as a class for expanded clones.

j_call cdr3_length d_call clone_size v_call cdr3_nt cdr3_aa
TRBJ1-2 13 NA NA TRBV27 TGTGCCAGCAGTTTTACAGGGCGAGATGGCTACACCTTC CASSFTGRDGYTF
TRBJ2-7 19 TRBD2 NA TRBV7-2 TGTGCCAGCAGCTTAAACCCCTCCGTAGCGGGAGGTCGCTCCTACGAGCAGTACTTC CASSLNPSVAGGRSYEQYF
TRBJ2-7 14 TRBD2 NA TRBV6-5 TGTGCCAGCAGTTATAGCGGGAGAATATACGAGCAGTACTTC CASSYSGRIYEQYF
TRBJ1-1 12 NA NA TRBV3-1 TGTGCCAGCAGCCGAGGGAACGGAGAAGCTTTCTTT CASSRGNGEAFF
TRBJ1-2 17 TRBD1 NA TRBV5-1 TGCGCCAGCAGCCGGCGGGACAGGGGGTCTTCTAACTATGGCTACACCTTC CASSRRDRGSSNYGYTF
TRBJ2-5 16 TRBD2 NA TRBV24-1 TGTGCCACCAGTGGCTCTAGCGGGAGCCTCCAAGAGACCCAGTACTTC CATSGSSGSLQETQYF
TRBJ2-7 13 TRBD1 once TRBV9 TGTGCCAGCAGCGTAACCGGGACAGGGCGGCAGTACTTC CASSVTGTGRQYF
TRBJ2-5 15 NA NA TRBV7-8 TGTGCCAGCAGCTCGAACATGGGTTCCCAAGAGACCCAGTACTTC CASSSNMGSQETQYF
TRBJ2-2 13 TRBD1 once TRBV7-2 TGTGCCAGCAGCCAGGACAGGGAGAAACGGGTGTTTTTT CASSQDREKRVFF
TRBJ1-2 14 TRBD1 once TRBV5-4 TGTGCCAGCAGCCTGGGACAGGAGCGCTATGGCTACACCTTC CASSLGQERYGYTF
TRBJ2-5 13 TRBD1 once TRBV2 TGTGCCAGCAGCGCTGACAGGGGGGAGACCCAGTACTTC CASSADRGETQYF
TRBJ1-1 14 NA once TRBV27 TGTGCCAGCAGTTTAAAGGCAGGGTACACTGAAGCTTTCTTT CASSLKAGYTEAFF
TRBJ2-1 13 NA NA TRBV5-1 TGCGCCAGCAGCGTCCGGGACTACAATGAGCAGTTCTTC CASSVRDYNEQFF
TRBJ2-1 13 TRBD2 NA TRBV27 TGTGCCAGCGCGGGGACTACAGTGAATGAGCAGTTCTTC CASAGTTVNEQFF
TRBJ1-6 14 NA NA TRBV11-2 TGTGCCAGCAGCTTAGGCCCGGGAACTTCACCCCTCCACTTT CASSLGPGTSPLHF
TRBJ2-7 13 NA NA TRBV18 TGTGCCAGCTCATTACAGGGTCGGAACGAGCAGTACTTC CASSLQGRNEQYF